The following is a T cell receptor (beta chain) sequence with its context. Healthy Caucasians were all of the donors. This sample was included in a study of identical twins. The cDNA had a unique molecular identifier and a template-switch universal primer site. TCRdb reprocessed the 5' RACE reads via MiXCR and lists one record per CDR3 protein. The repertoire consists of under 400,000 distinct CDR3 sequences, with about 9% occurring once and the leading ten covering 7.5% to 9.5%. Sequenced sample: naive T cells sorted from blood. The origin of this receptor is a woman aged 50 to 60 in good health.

The CDR3 bases are TGTGCCAGCTCACCCGCGGGGCTACCCTACGAGCAGTACTTC. Encoded protein: CASSPAGLPYEQYF. The chain couples TRBV18 to TRBJ2-7; a weak D match, TRBD2 (6 bases). In germline, CDR1 is KGHSH, CDR2 LQKENI. Trimming took off 3 bases at V and 2 bases at J, with 11 bases between the two ends. CDR3 length: 14 amino acids.